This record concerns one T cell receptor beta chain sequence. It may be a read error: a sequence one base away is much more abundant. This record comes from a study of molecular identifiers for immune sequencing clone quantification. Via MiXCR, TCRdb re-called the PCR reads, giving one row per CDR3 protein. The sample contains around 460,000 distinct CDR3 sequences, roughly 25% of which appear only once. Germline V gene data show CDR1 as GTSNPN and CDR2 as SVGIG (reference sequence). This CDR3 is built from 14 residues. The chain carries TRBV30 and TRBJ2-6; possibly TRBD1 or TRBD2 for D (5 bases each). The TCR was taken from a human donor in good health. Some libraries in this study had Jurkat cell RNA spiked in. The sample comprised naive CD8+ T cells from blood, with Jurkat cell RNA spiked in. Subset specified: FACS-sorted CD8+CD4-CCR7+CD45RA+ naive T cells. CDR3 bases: TGTGCCAGGAGTTGGGGGTCTGGGGCCAACGTCCTGACTTTC. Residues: CARSWGSGANVLTF.